This T cell receptor beta chain is from a study of cytomegalovirus exposure and HLA in healthy donors. Regarding the study as a whole: The authors considered a cluster of highly shared sequence variants likely to be a sequencing artifact. Because they were indistinguishable, some V segments, including TRBV6-2 and TRBV6-3, were excluded. While the bulk of TCR sequences proved rare, some public TCRs turned up in many donors.

Concerning this clone: Its antigen is currently unknown.

The CDR3 is 11 amino acids. The germline gives CDR1 MGHDK, CDR2 SYGVNS. V was shortened by 7 bases and J by 6 bases, with 9 bases between the two germline ends. Donors consisted of healthy bone marrow donors. PCR was performed using 60 Vbeta and 13 Jbeta primers. The data were produced by immunoSEQ multiplex PCR, yet TCRdb's version contains in-frame clones alone and is incomplete. The listing contains about 140,000 clones. The chain employs TRBV25-1 and TRBJ1-2; TRBD1 might be the D (6 bases). The sequenced sample was PBMCs. The source is a male donor in good health and CMV-seronegative. CDR3 in amino acids: CASKQGHGYTF. The CDR3 DNA sequence: TGTGCCAGCAAACAGGGTCATGGCTACACCTTC.